The source of this TCR beta chain is a study of tumor-infiltrating lymphocytes in oesophageal squamous cell carcinoma. In TCRdb, the PCR reads were re-called with MiXCR into one record per CDR3 protein. The table lists 20,000 or so distinct CDR3 sequences, 30% to 35% of them singletons. A remark on this clonotype: At one end, the junction sequence differs from germline, possibly due to a read error.

The source of this sequence is a female donor with esophageal squamous cell carcinoma. The material sequenced was esophageal tumor tissue.

The CDR3 region has the DNA TGTGCCTGGAGTTTGGGACAGTCGTTCCTATGGTTC. Protein sequence: CAWSLGQSFLWF. The rearrangement joins TRBV30 to TRBJ2-7, with TRBD1 identical over 7 bases. The germline V gene has CDR1 GTSNPN and CDR2 SVGIG (reference sequence). The CDR3 sequence is 12 residues long.